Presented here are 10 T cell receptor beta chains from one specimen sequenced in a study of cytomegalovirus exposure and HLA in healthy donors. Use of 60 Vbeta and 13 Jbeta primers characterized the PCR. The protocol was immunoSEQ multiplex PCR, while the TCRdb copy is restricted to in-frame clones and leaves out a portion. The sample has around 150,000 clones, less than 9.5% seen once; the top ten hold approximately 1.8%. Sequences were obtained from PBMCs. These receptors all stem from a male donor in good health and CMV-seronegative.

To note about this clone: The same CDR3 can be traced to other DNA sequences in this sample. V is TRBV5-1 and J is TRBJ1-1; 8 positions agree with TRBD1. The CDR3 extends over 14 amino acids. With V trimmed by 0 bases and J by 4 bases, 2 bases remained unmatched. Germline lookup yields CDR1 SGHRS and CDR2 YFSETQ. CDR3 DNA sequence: TGCGCCAGCAGCTTGGCAGGGGGCGGCACTGAAGCTTTCTTT. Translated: CASSLAGGGTEAFF.

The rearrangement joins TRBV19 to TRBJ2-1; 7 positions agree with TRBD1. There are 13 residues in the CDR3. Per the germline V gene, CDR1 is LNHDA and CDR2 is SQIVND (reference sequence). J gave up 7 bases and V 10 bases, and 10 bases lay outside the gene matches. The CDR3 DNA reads TGTGCCACCATGACAGGGTTATCGAATGAGCAGTTCTTC. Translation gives CATMTGLSNEQFF.

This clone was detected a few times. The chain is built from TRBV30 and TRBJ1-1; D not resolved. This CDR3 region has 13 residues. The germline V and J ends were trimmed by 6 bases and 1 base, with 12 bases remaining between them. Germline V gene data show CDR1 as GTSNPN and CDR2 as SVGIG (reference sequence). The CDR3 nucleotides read TGTGCCTGCCCTACTCCAGGGAACACTGAAGCTTTCTTT. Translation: CACPTPGNTEAFF.

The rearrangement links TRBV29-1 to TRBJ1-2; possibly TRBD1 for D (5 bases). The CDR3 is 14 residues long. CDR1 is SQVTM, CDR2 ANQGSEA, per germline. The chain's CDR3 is CSGGGIQANYGYTF. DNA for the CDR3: TGCAGTGGGGGGGGGATTCAAGCTAACTATGGCTACACCTTC.

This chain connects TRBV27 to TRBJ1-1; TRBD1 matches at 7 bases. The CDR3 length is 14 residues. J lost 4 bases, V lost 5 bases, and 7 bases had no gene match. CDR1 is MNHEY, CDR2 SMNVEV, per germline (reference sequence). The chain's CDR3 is CASSLLRQGTEAFF. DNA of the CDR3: TGTGCCAGCAGTCTTCTCAGACAGGGCACTGAAGCTTTCTTT.

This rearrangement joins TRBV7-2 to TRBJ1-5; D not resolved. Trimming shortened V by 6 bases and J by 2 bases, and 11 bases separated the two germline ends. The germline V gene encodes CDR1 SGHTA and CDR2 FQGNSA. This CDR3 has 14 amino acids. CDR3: CASSVERGNQPQHF. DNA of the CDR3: TGTGCCAGCAGTGTCGAGAGGGGCAATCAGCCCCAGCATTTT.

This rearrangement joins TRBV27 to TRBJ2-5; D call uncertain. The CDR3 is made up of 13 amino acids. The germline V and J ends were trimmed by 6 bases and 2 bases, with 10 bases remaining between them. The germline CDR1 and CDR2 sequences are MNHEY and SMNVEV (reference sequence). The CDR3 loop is CASSRREQETQYF. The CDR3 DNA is TGTGCCAGCAGCCGAAGAGAGCAAGAGACCCAGTACTTC.

CDR3 protein: CASSLYLEVNKNTEAFF. In nucleotides, the CDR3 is TGTGCCAGCAGTTTGTATCTAGAAGTAAACAAGAACACTGAAGCTTTCTTT. The chain employs TRBV28 and TRBJ1-1, with D unclear. V was trimmed by 3 bases and J by 1 base, leaving 18 bases between them. The length of the CDR3 is 17 residues. Germline loops: CDR1 MDHEN, CDR2 SYDVKM.

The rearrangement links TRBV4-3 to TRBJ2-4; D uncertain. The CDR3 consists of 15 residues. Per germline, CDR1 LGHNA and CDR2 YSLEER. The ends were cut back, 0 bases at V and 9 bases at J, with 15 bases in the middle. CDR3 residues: CASSQDLRRQGIQYF. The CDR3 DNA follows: TGCGCCAGCAGCCAAGATTTGAGGCGGCAAGGCATTCAGTACTTC.

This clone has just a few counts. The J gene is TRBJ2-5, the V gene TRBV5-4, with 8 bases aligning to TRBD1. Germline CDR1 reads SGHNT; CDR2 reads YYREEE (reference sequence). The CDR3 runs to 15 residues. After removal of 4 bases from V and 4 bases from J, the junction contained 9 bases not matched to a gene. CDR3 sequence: CASSLPQGTGETQYF. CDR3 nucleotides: TGTGCCAGCAGCCTCCCCCAAGGGACAGGAGAGACCCAGTACTTC.